This section outlines one T cell receptor (beta chain) sequence together with its context. Study members were between about 18 and 90 years old and lived in about two dozen US regions. Clones were sequenced by immunoSEQ multiplex PCR, and TCRdb holds only the in-frame ones, with some missing. Seen here are roughly 190,000 clones, around 82% observed once, and the top ten hold about 5%. This CDR3 spans 16 amino acids. V trimming: 4 bases; J trimming: 4 bases; junction bases outside the gene matches: 8. Per the germline V gene, CDR1 is LNHDA and CDR2 is SQIVND (reference sequence). These data come from a study of blood T cell repertoires in COVID-19. Turning to the study itself: In each case, the material was cDNA or gDNA derived from T cells, B-cell-depleted T cells, or PBMCs.

Sequenced sample: PBMCs or T cells enriched from blood (not recorded which). The chain uses TRBV19 and TRBJ2-5; 11 bases line up with TRBD2. The sequence derives from a woman in her fifties or sixties with acute COVID-19. CDR3 coding DNA: TGTGCCAGTAGTACCGGGACTAGCGGAAGGGGAGAGACCCAGTACTTC. Protein product: CASSTGTSGRGETQYF.